This passage covers 6 T cell receptor beta chains from one sample sequenced in a study of T cell responses to AZD1222 COVID-19 vaccine (TCRdb year 2021). Library preparation employed the immunoSEQ multiplex PCR assay. TCRdb carries this immuneACCESS record with in-frame sequences only. Its versions omit some clonotypes, under half of them owing to an unresolved V gene in the studies checked, with the rest unexplained. The sample includes more than 95,000 clones, with around 91% observed a single time. The top ten clonotypes cover 35% to 50% of the sample. The time point label, as the study defines it: baseline before first vaccination. Sample: peripheral blood, taken on day 0 of AZD1222 vaccination. Receptor source: an adult in good health.

The V gene is TRBV19, the J gene TRBJ2-6; possibly TRBD2 for D (6 bases). V was pared by 1 base and J by 2 bases, with 9 bases between. The CDR3 is 16 amino acids. Germline V gene data show CDR1 as LNHDA and CDR2 as SQIVND (reference sequence). The CDR3 region has the DNA TGTGCCAGTAGTATAGCCGGGGGAACTGGGGCCAACGTCCTGACTTTC. Translation gives CASSIAGGTGANVLTF.

The V call is TRBV3-1 (or the pseudogene TRBV3-2), the J call TRBJ1-4, with a possible D match to TRBD1 (5 bases). In germline, CDR1 is LGHDT, CDR2 YNNKEL (reference sequence). The CDR3 is 14 residues long. V was pared by 2 bases and J by 7 bases, with 11 bases between. This chain's CDR3 is CASSQRDSSEKLFF. CDR3 bases: TGTGCCAGCAGCCAACGCGACAGTAGTGAAAAACTGTTTTTT.

The V call is TRBV5-5, the J call TRBJ2-4, with D perhaps matching TRBD1 or TRBD2 (6 bases each). Germline V CDR1 and CDR2: SGHKS, YYEKEE (reference sequence). The V end was cut by 3 bases, the J end by 9 bases, with 22 bases between. This CDR3 has 16 residues. CDR3 bases: TGTGCCAGCAGCTGGGACGGGGGCTCCCGCATGGCCATTCAGTACTTC. Translation: CASSWDGGSRMAIQYF.

Only one count was recorded for this clone. One end of the junction fails to match germline, which may point to a read error. The chain carries TRBV27 and TRBJ2-3; no firm D call. The CDR3 has 13 amino acids. Germline V lookup: CDR1 MNHEY, CDR2 SMNVEV (reference sequence). Here the CDR3 reads CASSLWGQDRQYF. CDR3 DNA sequence: TGTGCCAGCAGTTTATGGGGTCAGGATAGGCAGTATTTT.

A single count supports this clone. The chain combines TRBV7-2 with TRBJ2-1; weak D call: TRBD1 (6 bases). Looked up from germline, CDR1 is SGHTA and CDR2 is FQGNSA. CDR3 length: 14 amino acids. Trimming left V 1 base short and J 9 bases short, with 13 bases between. In DNA, the CDR3 is TGTGCCAGCAGCTTAGAACAGGGATTCGGTGAGCAGTTCTTC. It is translated as CASSLEQGFGEQFF. Looking up the rest from reference TRBV7-2 and TRBJ2-1 gives the full variable domain: GAGVSQSPSNKVTEKGKDVELRCDPISGHTALYWYRQSLGQGLEFLIYFQGNSAPDKSGLPSDRFSAERTGGSVSTLTIQRTQQEDSAVYLCASSLEQGFGEQFFGPGTRLTVL.

The J gene is TRBJ1-1, the V gene TRBV9; 7 nucleotides align to TRBD1. Germline V lookup: CDR1 SGDLS, CDR2 YYNGEE. V trimming: 3 bases; J trimming: 0 bases; junction bases outside the gene matches: 5. This CDR3 region has 15 residues. The DNA of the CDR3 is TGTGCCAGCAGCGCCAAGACAGGGCTGAACACTGAAGCTTTCTTT. This translates into CASSAKTGLNTEAFF.